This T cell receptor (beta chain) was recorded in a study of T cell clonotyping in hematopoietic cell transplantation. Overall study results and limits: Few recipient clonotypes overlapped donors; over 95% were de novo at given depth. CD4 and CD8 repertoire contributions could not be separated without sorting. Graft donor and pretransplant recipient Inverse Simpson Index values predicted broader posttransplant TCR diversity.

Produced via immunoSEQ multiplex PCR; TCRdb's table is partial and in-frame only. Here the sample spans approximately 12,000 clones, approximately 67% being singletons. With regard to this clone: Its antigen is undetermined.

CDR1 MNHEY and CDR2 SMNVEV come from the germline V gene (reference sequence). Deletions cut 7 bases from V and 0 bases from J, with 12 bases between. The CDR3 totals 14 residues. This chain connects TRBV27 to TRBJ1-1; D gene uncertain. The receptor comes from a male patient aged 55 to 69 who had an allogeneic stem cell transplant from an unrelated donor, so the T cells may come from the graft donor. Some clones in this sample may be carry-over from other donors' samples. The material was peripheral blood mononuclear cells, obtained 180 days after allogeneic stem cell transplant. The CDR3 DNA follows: TGTGCCAGCACACCTCGGGGTCTGAACACTGAAGCTTTCTTT. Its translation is CASTPRGLNTEAFF.